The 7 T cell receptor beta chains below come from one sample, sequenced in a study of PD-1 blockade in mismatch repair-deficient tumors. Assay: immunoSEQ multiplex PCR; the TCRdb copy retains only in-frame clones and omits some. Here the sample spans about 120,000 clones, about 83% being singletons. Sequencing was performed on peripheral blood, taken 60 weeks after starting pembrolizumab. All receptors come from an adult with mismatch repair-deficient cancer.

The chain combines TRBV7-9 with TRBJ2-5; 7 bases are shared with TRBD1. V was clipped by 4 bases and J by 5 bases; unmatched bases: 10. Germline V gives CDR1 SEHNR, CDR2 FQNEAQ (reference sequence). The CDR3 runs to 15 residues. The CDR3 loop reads CASSSTGYSDETQYF. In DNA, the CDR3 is TGTGCCAGCAGCTCGACAGGGTATTCAGACGAGACCCAGTACTTC.

The CDR3 protein is CASSGDRGDTGELFF. The CDR3 DNA reads as TGTGCCAGCAGTGGAGACAGGGGGGACACCGGGGAGCTGTTTTTT. The chain is built from TRBV2 and TRBJ2-2, with 9 bases that match TRBD1. This CDR3 region has 15 residues. Germline V lookup: CDR1 SNHLY, CDR2 FYNNEI. Losses at the gene ends were 4 bases for V and 3 bases for J; bases not matched to a gene: 3.

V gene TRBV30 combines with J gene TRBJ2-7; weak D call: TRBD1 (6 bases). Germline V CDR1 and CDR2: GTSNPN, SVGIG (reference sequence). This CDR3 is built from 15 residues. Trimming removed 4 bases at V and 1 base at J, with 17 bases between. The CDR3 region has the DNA TGTGCCTGGAAAGGGAACGGGACAAAATCCTACGAGCAGTACTTC. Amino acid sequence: CAWKGNGTKSYEQYF.

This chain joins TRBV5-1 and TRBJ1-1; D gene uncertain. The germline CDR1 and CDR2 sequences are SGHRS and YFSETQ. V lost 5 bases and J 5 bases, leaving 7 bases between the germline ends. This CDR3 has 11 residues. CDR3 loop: CASRGRTEAFF. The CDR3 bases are TGCGCCAGCAGGGGCAGGACTGAAGCTTTCTTT.

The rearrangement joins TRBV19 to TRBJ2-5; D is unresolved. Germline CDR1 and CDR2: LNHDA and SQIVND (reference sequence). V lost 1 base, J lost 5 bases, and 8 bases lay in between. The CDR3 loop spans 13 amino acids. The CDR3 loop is CASSIVPGETQYF. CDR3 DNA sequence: TGTGCCAGTAGTATAGTTCCTGGGGAGACCCAGTACTTC.

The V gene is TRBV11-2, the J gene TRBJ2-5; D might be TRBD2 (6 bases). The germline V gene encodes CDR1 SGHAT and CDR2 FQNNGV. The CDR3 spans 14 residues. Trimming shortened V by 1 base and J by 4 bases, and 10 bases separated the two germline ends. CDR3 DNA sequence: TGTGCCAGCAGCTTAGCCGGGAGAGGAGAGACCCAGTACTTC. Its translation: CASSLAGRGETQYF. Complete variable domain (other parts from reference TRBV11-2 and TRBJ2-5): EAGVAQSPRYKIIEKRQSVAFWCNPISGHATLYWYQQILGQGPKLLIQFQNNGVVDDSQLPKDRFSAERLKGVDSTLKIQPAKLEDSAVYLCASSLAGRGETQYFGPGTRLLVL.

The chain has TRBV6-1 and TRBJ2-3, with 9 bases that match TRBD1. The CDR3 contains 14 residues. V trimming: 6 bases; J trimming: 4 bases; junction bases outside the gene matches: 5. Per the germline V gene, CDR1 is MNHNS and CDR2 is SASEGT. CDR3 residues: CASSVGTGSDTQYF. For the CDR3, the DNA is TGTGCCAGCAGCGTCGGGACAGGGTCAGATACGCAGTATTTT.